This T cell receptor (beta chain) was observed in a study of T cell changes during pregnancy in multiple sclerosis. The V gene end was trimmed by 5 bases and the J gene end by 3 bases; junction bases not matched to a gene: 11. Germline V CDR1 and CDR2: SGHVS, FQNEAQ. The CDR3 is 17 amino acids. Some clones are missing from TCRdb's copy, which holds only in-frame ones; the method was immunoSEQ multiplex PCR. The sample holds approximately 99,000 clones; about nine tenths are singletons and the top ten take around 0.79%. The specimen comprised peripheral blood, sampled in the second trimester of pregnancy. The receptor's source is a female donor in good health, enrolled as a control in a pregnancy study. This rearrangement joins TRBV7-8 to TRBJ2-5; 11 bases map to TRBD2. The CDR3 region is CASSPRRLAGTEETQYF. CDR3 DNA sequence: TGTGCCAGCAGCCCTCGGCGACTAGCGGGAACGGAAGAGACCCAGTACTTC.